This section outlines one TCR beta chain sequence together with its context. What it binds is not known. This sample stems from a study of T cell repertoires in cytomegalovirus infection. Study-wide background: It can be stated that public TCR beta signatures indicated CMV infection as well as a matching HLA type. Study findings and constraints: Clonotypes of TCR beta that were HLA-C-restricted and CMV-specific dominated the ex vivo response.

Germline loops: CDR1 DFQATT, CDR2 SNEGSKA (reference sequence). The CDR3 runs to 15 residues. V lost 3 bases to trimming and J lost 2 bases; unmatched junction nucleotides: 8. TCRdb called the reads again in MiXCR, with one record for every CDR3 protein. The table has some 400,000 distinct CDR3 sequences, 15% to 20% seen once. Material: PBMCs. The clonotype was recovered from a human donor in good health (CMV status not recorded). Some clones in this sample may be carry-over from other donors' samples. The chain is built from TRBV20-1 and TRBJ1-1; 8 bases are a match to TRBD1. CDR3 sequence: CSASQADRGNTEAFF. In nucleotides, the CDR3 is TGCAGTGCTAGTCAGGCCGACAGGGGTAACACTGAAGCTTTCTTT.